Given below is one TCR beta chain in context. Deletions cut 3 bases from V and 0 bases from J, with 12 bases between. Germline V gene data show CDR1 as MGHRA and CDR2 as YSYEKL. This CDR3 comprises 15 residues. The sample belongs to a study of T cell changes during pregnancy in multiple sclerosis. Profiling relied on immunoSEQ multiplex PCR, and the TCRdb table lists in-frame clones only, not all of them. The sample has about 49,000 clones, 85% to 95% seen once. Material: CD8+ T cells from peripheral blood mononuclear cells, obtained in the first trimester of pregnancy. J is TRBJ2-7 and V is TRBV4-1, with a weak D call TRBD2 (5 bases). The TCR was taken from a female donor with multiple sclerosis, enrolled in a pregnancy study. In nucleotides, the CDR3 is TGCGCCAGCAGCCACACCGGGATAAGCTCCTACGAGCAGTACTTC. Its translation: CASSHTGISSYEQYF.